The table lists the clone carrying this T cell receptor beta chain with a few counts. The antigen is unknown. The germline V gene encodes CDR1 LNHDA and CDR2 SQIVND (reference sequence). V lost 5 bases and J lost 8; bases outside the gene matches: 6. The CDR3 spans 13 residues. The data are from a study of cytomegalovirus exposure and HLA in healthy donors. PCR employed 60 Vbeta and 13 Jbeta primers. Assay used: immunoSEQ multiplex PCR; TCRdb lists only in-frame clones, some missing. The sample has under 150,000 clones, less than 80% seen once. Findings and limits, study-wide: A link between a missense DCLRE1C variant and TCR beta V- and J-gene trimming emerged from a later analysis.

The material sequenced was PBMCs. The sequence derives from a man over 45 in good health and CMV-seropositive. J is TRBJ1-2 and V is TRBV19, with 9 bases aligning to TRBD1. CDR3 in amino acids: CASSGPGQGGYTF. The CDR3 DNA reads TGTGCCAGTAGTGGACCGGGACAGGGAGGCTACACCTTC.